These 24 T cell receptor beta chains share one sample of origin, sequenced in a study of OX40 agonist ivuxolimab in advanced cancers. Assay used: immunoSEQ multiplex PCR; TCRdb lists only in-frame clones, some missing. Here the sample spans 52,000 or so clones, 82% being singletons. The sequencing here drew on CD4+ or CD8+ T cells sorted from blood, taken in a trial of the OX40 agonist ivuxolimab. The receptors were gathered from an adult with an advanced solid tumor such as melanoma, head and neck, liver or kidney cancer.

This chain links TRBV10-1 with TRBJ2-5; D tentatively fits TRBD1 or TRBD2 (5 bases each). The J call may be wrong; the DNA end is better matched by TRBJ2-7. There are 13 residues in the CDR3. From germline, CDR1 is WNHNN and CDR2 SYGVQD (reference sequence). CDR3 region: CASSGRDPYEQYF. The CDR3 region has the DNA TGCGCCAGCAGTGGCCGGGACCCCTACGAGCAGTACTTC.

The rearrangement joins TRBV7-8 to TRBJ2-6; D is perhaps TRBD2 (6 bases). Germline lookup yields CDR1 SGHVS and CDR2 FQNEAQ. The V end was cut by 1 base, the J end by 2 bases, with 9 bases between. The CDR3 loop spans 16 amino acids. CDR3 nucleotide sequence: TGTGCCAGCAGCTTAGGGGGCGGGGCTGGGGCCAACGTCCTGACTTTC. Protein sequence: CASSLGGGAGANVLTF.

This clone was seen once. The rearrangement links TRBV7-9 to TRBJ2-7, with D perhaps TRBD1 or TRBD2 (6 bases each). The CDR3 has 15 amino acids. CDR1 and CDR2 (germline): SEHNR, FQNEAQ (reference sequence). V was cut by 7 bases and J by 6 bases, with 22 bases left in between. For the CDR3, the DNA is TGTGCCAGCACCACAGTGGGGGGCCCGGGTGCCGAGCAGTACTTC. The encoded protein is CASTTVGGPGAEQYF.

This rearrangement joins TRBV7-9 to TRBJ1-5; no definite D call. CDR1 is SEHNR, CDR2 FQNEAQ, per germline (reference sequence). V shed 2 bases and J shed 4 bases, with 6 bases lying between them. The CDR3 contains 13 residues. Written as DNA, the CDR3 is TGTGCCAGCAGCTTAAGTAGAAATCAGCCCCAGCATTTT. Translated: CASSLSRNQPQHF.

This rearrangement joins TRBV10-1 to TRBJ2-1; D call uncertain. Germline V gene lookup returns CDR1 WNHNN and CDR2 SYGVQD (reference sequence). V dropped 0 bases and J dropped 7 bases, with 10 bases sitting between them. CDR3 size: 14 residues. The CDR3 loop is CASSESPGPNEQFF. In DNA, the CDR3 is TGCGCCAGCAGTGAGTCTCCCGGTCCGAATGAGCAGTTCTTC.

This clone was counted only a few times. The gene calls are TRBV5-8 and TRBJ2-2; 7 nucleotides align to TRBD1. The CDR3 extends over 16 amino acids. CDR1 SGHTS and CDR2 YDEGEE come from the germline V gene. J lost 7 bases, V lost 2 bases, and 11 bases had no gene match. The CDR3 nucleotides are TGTGCCAGCAGCTTCCTTGTCAGGGGGAATGGCGGGGAGCTGTTTTTT. This translates into CASSFLVRGNGGELFF.

The chain joins TRBV10-2 to TRBJ2-7, with TRBD1 identical over 10 bases. CDR3 length equals 15 residues. CDR1 and CDR2 from the germline V gene are WSHSY and SAAADI. V lost 10 bases to trimming and J lost 6 bases; unmatched junction nucleotides: 15. The CDR3 DNA reads TGCGCCACCGTAGAGACAGGGGGCGATGGACGCGAGCAGTACTTC. Translation gives CATVETGGDGREQYF.

The J gene is TRBJ1-2, the V gene TRBV30; no firm D call. The CDR3 length is 11 residues. Germline lookup yields CDR1 GTSNPN and CDR2 SVGIG (reference sequence). The V and J ends lost 0 bases and 7 bases respectively, with 6 bases between them. The CDR3 DNA sequence: TGTGCCTGGAGTGTTGCGCTTGGCTACACCTTC. Translated: CAWSVALGYTF.

J is TRBJ1-6 and V is TRBV18; TRBD1 aligns across 8 bases. This CDR3 spans 15 amino acids. V shed 0 bases, J shed 10 bases, and the junction held 5 bases outside the gene matches. Germline assignment: CDR1 KGHSH and CDR2 LQKENI. CDR3: CASSPPGQGRSPLHF. The DNA of the CDR3 is TGTGCCAGCTCACCACCCGGACAGGGCCGGTCACCCCTCCACTTT.

The chain carries TRBV5-1 and TRBJ1-2; D remains ambiguous. CDR3 length: 17 residues. Trimming removed 4 bases from V and 5 bases from J, with 24 bases in between. From germline, CDR1 is SGHRS and CDR2 YFSETQ. This chain's CDR3 is CASSLRASSRRGYGYTF. The CDR3 nucleotides read TGCGCCAGCAGCCTCCGAGCCTCGAGCCGACGTGGATATGGCTACACCTTC.

J is TRBJ1-2 and V is TRBV28; no clear D gene. The CDR3 contains 11 residues. Trimming cost V 5 bases and J 8 bases, with 9 bases left between them. CDR1 and CDR2 from the germline V gene are MDHEN and SYDVKM. The DNA for the CDR3 is TGTGCCAGCAGTAATCCGAGGGGCTACACCTTC. It codes for CASSNPRGYTF.

CDR3 region: CSASIFDTQYF. Here the CDR3 DNA reads TGCAGTGCTAGTATTTTCGATACGCAGTATTTT. This chain links TRBV20-1 with TRBJ2-3; the D is unclear. This CDR3 comprises 11 residues. The germline gives CDR1 DFQATT, CDR2 SNEGSKA (reference sequence). V shed 3 bases and J shed 6 bases, with 7 bases lying between them.

The chain is built from TRBV19 and TRBJ2-1; TRBD1 or TRBD2 may be the D gene (6 bases each). V was trimmed by 1 base and J by 7 bases, leaving 23 bases between them. CDR1 is LNHDA, CDR2 SQIVND, per germline (reference sequence). CDR3 length: 18 residues. For the CDR3, the DNA is TGTGCCAGTAGTATAGGCAGGGGCAGTGGCCTTGCGGGGAATGAGCAGTTCTTC. Protein: CASSIGRGSGLAGNEQFF.

The chain carries TRBV6-6 and TRBJ2-7, with TRBD1 as a possible D gene (6 bases). V gave up 6 bases and J gave up 2 bases, with 11 bases separating them. CDR1 and CDR2 from the germline V gene are MNHNY and SVGAGI (reference sequence). The CDR3 has 13 amino acids. In DNA form, the CDR3 reads TGTGCCAGCAGACGGGACATCACCTACGAGCAGTACTTC. Protein product: CASRRDITYEQYF.

The rearrangement links TRBV29-1 to TRBJ2-2; weak D call: TRBD2 (5 bases). The germline V and J ends were trimmed by 0 bases and 6 bases, with 5 bases remaining between them. Looked up from germline, CDR1 is SQVTM and CDR2 is ANQGSEA. The CDR3 is made up of 12 amino acids. In DNA, the CDR3 is TGCAGCGTTGAAGAGGGAGCCGGGGAGCTGTTTTTT. Translated: CSVEEGAGELFF.

The rearrangement links TRBV6-1 to TRBJ1-5, with 7 bases matching TRBD1. The CDR3 totals 14 residues. Trimming cost V 5 bases and J 6 bases; bases outside gene matches: 7. CDR1 MNHNS and CDR2 SASEGT come from the germline V gene. The CDR3 loop reads CASSNDRVPQPQHF. CDR3 DNA sequence: TGTGCCAGCAGTAACGACAGGGTCCCTCAGCCCCAGCATTTT.

V and J are TRBV7-2 and TRBJ1-2; 11 nucleotides line up with TRBD1. This CDR3 has 16 residues. V lost 4 bases to trimming and J lost 3 bases; unmatched junction nucleotides: 7. The germline gives CDR1 SGHTA, CDR2 FQGNSA. The DNA of the CDR3 is TGTGCCAGCAGCTGGGACAGGGGGGGAGCGGACTATGGCTACACCTTC. It yields the protein CASSWDRGGADYGYTF. The full variable domain, in which reference TRBV7-2 and TRBJ1-2 provide the parts outside the CDR3, is GAGVSQSPSNKVTEKGKDVELRCDPISGHTALYWYRQSLGQGLEFLIYFQGNSAPDKSGLPSDRFSAERTGGSVSTLTIQRTQQEDSAVYLCASSWDRGGADYGYTFGSGTRLTVV.

This chain links TRBV6-1 with TRBJ2-7, with no clear D. Trimming stripped 5 bases from V and 4 bases from J, with 6 bases between. This CDR3 has 11 amino acids. Germline V gene data show CDR1 as MNHNS and CDR2 as SASEGT. The CDR3 bases are TGTGCCAGCAGTAGAGGTTACGAGCAGTACTTC. Translation gives CASSRGYEQYF.

This chain joins TRBV5-1 and TRBJ1-2; TRBD1 matches 7 bases. Germline assignment: CDR1 SGHRS and CDR2 YFSETQ. This CDR3 region has 14 residues. The V segment lost 3 bases and the J segment 2 bases; nucleotides outside the gene matches: 4. The CDR3 coding sequence is TGCGCCAGCAGCTCTACGACAGGGAACTATGGCTACACCTTC. This translates into CASSSTTGNYGYTF.

This clone came up once. V usage is TRBV18 and J usage is TRBJ2-7, with unresolved D. There are 12 residues in the CDR3. The germline CDR1 and CDR2 sequences are KGHSH and LQKENI. Between the trimmed V and J ends, which lost 8 bases and 3 bases, there was a span of 11 bases. In DNA, the CDR3 is TGTGCCAGCCGGACGGAGAGCTACGAGCAGTACTTC. Its translation is CASRTESYEQYF.

This chain links TRBV5-4 with TRBJ2-1; 11 bases are shared with TRBD2. Germline V lookup: CDR1 SGHNT, CDR2 YYREEE (reference sequence). J gave up 10 bases and V 6 bases, and 18 bases lay outside the gene matches. This CDR3 spans 17 amino acids. CDR3 protein: CASTSGPTSGGLGEQFF. CDR3 coding DNA: TGTGCCAGCACCTCAGGCCCCACTAGCGGGGGTTTAGGGGAGCAGTTCTTC.

The V call is TRBV5-6, the J call TRBJ2-5; D not resolved. Germline CDR1 is SGHDT and CDR2 is YYEEEE. The V end lost 1 base, the J end lost 0 bases, and 7 bases lay between the germline ends. The CDR3 runs to 14 residues. Written as DNA, the CDR3 is TGTGCCAGCAGCTTGCTTCCTTACCAAGAGACCCAGTACTTC. This sequence encodes CASSLLPYQETQYF.

The rearrangement joins TRBV18 to TRBJ2-2, with 9 bases lining up with TRBD1. The V and J ends lost 1 base and 4 bases, in that order; junction bases with no gene match: 4. The germline gives CDR1 KGHSH, CDR2 LQKENI. CDR3 length: 16 residues. CDR3 in amino acids: CASSPRGQGGTGELFF. CDR3 DNA: TGTGCCAGCTCACCACGGGGACAGGGTGGCACCGGGGAGCTGTTTTTT.

The rearrangement uses TRBV2 and TRBJ2-7; D unresolved. CDR1 SNHLY and CDR2 FYNNEI come from the germline V gene. CDR3 size: 13 residues. V was trimmed by 5 bases and J by 6 bases, leaving 14 bases between them. The CDR3 here is CASSQDDWIEQYF. Here the CDR3 DNA reads TGTGCCAGCAGTCAGGATGATTGGATCGAGCAGTACTTC. Full variable domain (rest looked up from reference TRBV2 and TRBJ2-7): EPEVTQTPSHQVTQMGQEVILRCVPISNHLYFYWYRQILGQKVEFLVSFYNNEISEKSEIFDDQFSVERPDGSNFTLKIRSTKLEDSAMYFCASSQDDWIEQYFGPGTRLTVT.